The 5 T cell receptor beta chains given below trace back to one sample, sequenced in a study of blood T cell repertoires in COVID-19. This table comes from immunoSEQ multiplex PCR, and its TCRdb copy is limited to in-frame clones, with some not included. The sample holds some 38,000 clones; about 82% are singletons and the top ten take approximately 11%. The sample taken for sequencing was peripheral blood. The receptor source for this set is a man aged 60-69 years in a cohort sampled during active COVID-19.

On this clone: Other DNA variants within this sample encode the same CDR3. V is TRBV9 and J is TRBJ1-6; possibly TRBD1 for D (6 bases). Germline CDR1 reads SGDLS; CDR2 reads YYNGEE. The V end was cut by 5 bases, the J end by 9 bases, with 24 bases between. CDR3 length: 17 residues. The CDR3 DNA follows: TGTGCCAGCAGTGGCCGAGGGGGGGGTCGAACTGCTTCACCCCTCCACTTT. This encodes CASSGRGGGRTASPLHF.

The chain couples TRBV7-8 to TRBJ2-5; no clear D gene. The CDR3 covers 11 residues. The V end lost 5 bases, the J end lost 5 bases, and 6 bases lay between the germline ends. In germline, CDR1 is SGHVS, CDR2 FQNEAQ. CDR3 sequence: CASSLMETQYF. The CDR3 DNA is TGTGCCAGCAGCCTAATGGAGACCCAGTACTTC.

V gene TRBV24-1 combines with J gene TRBJ1-1; D is perhaps TRBD1 (5 bases). The V gene lost 4 bases and the J gene lost 1 base, with 18 bases spanning the gap. Germline V gene data show CDR1 as KGHDR and CDR2 as SFDVKD. The CDR3 has 17 amino acids. CDR3 sequence: CATSDPQTGVWNTEAFF. The CDR3 DNA is TGTGCCACCAGTGACCCTCAGACGGGGGTTTGGAACACTGAAGCTTTCTTT.

The chain has TRBV18 and TRBJ1-2; D perhaps matches TRBD1 (6 bases). Germline V gene lookup returns CDR1 KGHSH and CDR2 LQKENI. The CDR3 has 14 residues. V was pared by 3 bases and J by 4 bases, with 12 bases between. This chain's CDR3 is CASSPGQRPYGYTF. The CDR3 region has the DNA TGTGCCAGCTCACCCGGACAGAGGCCCTATGGCTACACCTTC. The entire variable domain, with the rest obtained from reference TRBV18 and TRBJ1-2, is as follows: NAGVMQNPRHLVRRRGQEARLRCSPMKGHSHVYWYRQLPEEGLKFMVYLQKENIIDESGMPKERFSAEFPKEGPSILRIQQVVRGDSAAYFCASSPGQRPYGYTFGSGTRLTVV.

The rearrangement uses TRBV7-4 and TRBJ1-1; no clear D gene. CDR3 length: 15 residues. The V end was cut by 3 bases, the J end by 3 bases, with 14 bases between. Germline assignment: CDR1 SGHVT and CDR2 SQSDAQ. The CDR3 sequence: CASSLSSGRDTEAFF. The CDR3, as DNA: TGTGCCAGCAGCTTGTCTTCGGGTCGGGACACTGAAGCTTTCTTT.